The 2 T cell receptor beta chains presented below share a single source sample, sequenced in a study of blood T cell repertoires in COVID-19. TCRdb's copy holds only in-frame clones and misses some; the assay was immunoSEQ multiplex PCR. The data show 150,000 or so clones, roughly 83% seen once. Sequenced material: PBMCs or T cells enriched from blood (not recorded which). These receptors came from a woman in her forties or fifties who had recovered from COVID-19.

The chain has TRBV9 and TRBJ2-5, with 10 bases that match TRBD1. Trimming took 4 bases from V and 6 from J; bases not matched to a gene: 9. This CDR3 comprises 15 residues. The germline V gene has CDR1 SGDLS and CDR2 YYNGEE. CDR3 nucleotides: TGTGCCAGCAGCACCAGCCGGGACAGGGGAAAGACCCAGTACTTC. The encoded protein is CASSTSRDRGKTQYF. Supplemented by reference TRBV9 and TRBJ2-5, the full variable domain reads DSGVTQTPKHLITATGQRVTLRCSPRSGDLSVYWYQQSLDQGLQFLIQYYNGEERAKGNILERFSAQQFPDLHSELNLSSLELGDSALYFCASSTSRDRGKTQYFGPGTRLLVL.

This clone was recorded only once. V gene TRBV15 combines with J gene TRBJ1-1; the D gene is possibly TRBD1 (6 bases). V was clipped by 0 bases and J by 1 base, with 9 bases between them. This CDR3 contains 15 residues. Germline lookup yields CDR1 LNHNV and CDR2 YYDKDF (reference sequence). CDR3 sequence (DNA): TGTGCCACCAGCAGAGAGGGGACAAAGAACACTGAAGCTTTCTTT. This encodes CATSREGTKNTEAFF.